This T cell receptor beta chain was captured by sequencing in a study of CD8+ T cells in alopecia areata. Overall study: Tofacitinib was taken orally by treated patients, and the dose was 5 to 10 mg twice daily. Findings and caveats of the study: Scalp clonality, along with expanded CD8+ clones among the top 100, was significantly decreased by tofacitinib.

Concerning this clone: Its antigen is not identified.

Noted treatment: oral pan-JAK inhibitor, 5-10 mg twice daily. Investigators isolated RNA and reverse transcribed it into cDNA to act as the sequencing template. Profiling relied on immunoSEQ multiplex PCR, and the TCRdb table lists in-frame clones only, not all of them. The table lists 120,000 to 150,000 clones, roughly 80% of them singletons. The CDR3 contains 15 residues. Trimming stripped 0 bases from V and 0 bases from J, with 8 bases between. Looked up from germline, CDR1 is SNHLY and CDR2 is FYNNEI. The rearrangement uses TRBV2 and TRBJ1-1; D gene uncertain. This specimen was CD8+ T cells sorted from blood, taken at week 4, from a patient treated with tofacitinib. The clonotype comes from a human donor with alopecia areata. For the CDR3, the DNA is TGTGCCAGCAGTGAAGCGGTGGCCATGAACACTGAAGCTTTCTTT. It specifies CASSEAVAMNTEAFF. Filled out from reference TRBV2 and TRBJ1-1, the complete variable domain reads EPEVTQTPSHQVTQMGQEVILRCVPISNHLYFYWYRQILGQKVEFLVSFYNNEISEKSEIFDDQFSVERPDGSNFTLKIRSTKLEDSAMYFCASSEAVAMNTEAFFGQGTRLTVV.